This passage covers 4 T cell receptor beta chains from one sample sequenced in a study of blood T cells in healthy people across ages. Sample-barcoded 5' priming and a J-beta primer mix drove a second PCR of about 6 to 11 cycles. Via MiXCR, TCRdb re-called the 5' RACE reads, giving one row per CDR3 protein. This sample yields around 800,000 distinct CDR3 sequences, of which roughly 50% are seen a single time; 41% belongs to the top ten. The specimen was blood. The receptor set was obtained from a man at least 80 years old in good health.

The gene calls are TRBV4-1 and TRBJ1-6; D unclear. The V gene's germline CDR1 is MGHRA and CDR2 YSYEKL. Between the trimmed V and J ends, which lost 4 bases and 5 bases, there was a span of 9 bases. The CDR3 consists of 14 residues. CDR3 residues: CASSLVGDNSPLHF. The CDR3 DNA sequence: TGCGCCAGCAGCCTAGTGGGTGATAATTCACCCCTCCACTTT.

The chain links TRBV4-2 to TRBJ2-1, with 8 bases fitting TRBD2. CDR1 is LGHNA, CDR2 YNFKEQ, per germline. J was trimmed by 4 bases and V by 0 bases; bases with no gene match: 2. This CDR3 spans 15 amino acids. The DNA for the CDR3 is TGTGCCAGCAGCCAAGATAGCGGGAATTACAATGAGCAGTTCTTC. Amino acids: CASSQDSGNYNEQFF.

This chain joins TRBV5-1 and TRBJ2-2, with D unclear. The CDR3 spans 16 residues. Germline V gene sequence: CDR1 SGHRS, CDR2 YFSETQ. V was trimmed by 2 bases and J by 1 base, leaving 12 bases between them. CDR3 protein: CASSLPPQGNTGELFF. CDR3 DNA: TGCGCCAGCAGCTTACCACCCCAAGGGAACACCGGGGAGCTGTTTTTT. Based on the CDR3 plus reference TRBV5-1 and TRBJ2-2, the full variable domain is KAGVTQTPRYLIKTRGQQVTLSCSPISGHRSVSWYQQTPGQGLQFLFEYFSETQRNKGNFPGRFSGRQFSNSRSEMNVSTLELGDSALYLCASSLPPQGNTGELFFGEGSRLTVL.

This clonotype was seen a handful of times. The chain has TRBV2 and TRBJ1-2; D gene unclear. Looked up from germline, CDR1 is SNHLY and CDR2 is FYNNEI. The V and J ends lost 10 bases and 6 bases respectively, with 12 bases between them. This CDR3 contains 11 residues. CDR3 sequence (DNA): TGTGCCATCCGGGATGCGCATGGCTACACCTTC. It encodes CAIRDAHGYTF. Full variable domain (outside the CDR3, taken from reference TRBV2 and TRBJ1-2): EPEVTQTPSHQVTQMGQEVILRCVPISNHLYFYWYRQILGQKVEFLVSFYNNEISEKSEIFDDQFSVERPDGSNFTLKIRSTKLEDSAMYFCAIRDAHGYTFGSGTRLTVV.